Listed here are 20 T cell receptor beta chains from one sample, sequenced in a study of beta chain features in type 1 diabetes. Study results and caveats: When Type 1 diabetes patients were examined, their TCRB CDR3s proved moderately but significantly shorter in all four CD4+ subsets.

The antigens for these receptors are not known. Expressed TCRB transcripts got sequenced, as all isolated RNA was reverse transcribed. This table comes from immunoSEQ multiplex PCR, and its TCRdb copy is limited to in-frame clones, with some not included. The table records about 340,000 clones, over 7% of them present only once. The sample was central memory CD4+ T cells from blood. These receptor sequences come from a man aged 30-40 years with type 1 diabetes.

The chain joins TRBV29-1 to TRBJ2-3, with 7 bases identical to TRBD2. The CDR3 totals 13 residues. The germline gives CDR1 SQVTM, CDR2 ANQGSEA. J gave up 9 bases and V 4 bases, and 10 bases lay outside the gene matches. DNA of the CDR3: TGCAGCGTTGGGGCGGGGGACCTCAGGACGCAGTATTTT. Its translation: CSVGAGDLRTQYF.

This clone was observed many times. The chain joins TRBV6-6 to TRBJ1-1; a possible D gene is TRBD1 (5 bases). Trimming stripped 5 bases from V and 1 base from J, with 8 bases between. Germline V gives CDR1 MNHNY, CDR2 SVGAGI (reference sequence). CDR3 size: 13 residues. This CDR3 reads CASSLDKNTEAFF. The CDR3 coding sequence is TGTGCCAGCAGTCTGGACAAGAACACTGAAGCTTTCTTT.

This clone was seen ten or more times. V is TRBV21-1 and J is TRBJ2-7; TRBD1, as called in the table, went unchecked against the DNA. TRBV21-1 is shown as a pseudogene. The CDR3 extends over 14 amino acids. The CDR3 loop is CASSKKGVSYEQYF. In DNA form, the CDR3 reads TGTGCCAGCAGCAAAAAGGGGGTCTCCTACGAGCAGTACTTC.

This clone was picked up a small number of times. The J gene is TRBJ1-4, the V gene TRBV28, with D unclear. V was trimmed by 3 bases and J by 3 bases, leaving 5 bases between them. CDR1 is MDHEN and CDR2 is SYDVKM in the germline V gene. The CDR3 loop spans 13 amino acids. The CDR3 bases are TGTGCCAGCAGTTTGGGGTCTAATGAAAAACTGTTTTTT. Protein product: CASSLGSNEKLFF.

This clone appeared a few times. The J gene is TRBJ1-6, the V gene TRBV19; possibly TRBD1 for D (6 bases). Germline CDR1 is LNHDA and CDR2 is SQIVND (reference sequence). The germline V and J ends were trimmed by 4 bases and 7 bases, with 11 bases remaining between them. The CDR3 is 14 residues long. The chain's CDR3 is CASSTQGANSPLHF. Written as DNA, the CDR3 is TGTGCCAGTAGTACACAGGGAGCCAATTCACCCCTCCACTTT.

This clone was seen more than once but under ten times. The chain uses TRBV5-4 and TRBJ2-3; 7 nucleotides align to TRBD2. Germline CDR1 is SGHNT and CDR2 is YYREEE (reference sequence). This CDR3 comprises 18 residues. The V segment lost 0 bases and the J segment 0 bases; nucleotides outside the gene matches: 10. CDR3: CASSLAGSGGPSTDTQYF. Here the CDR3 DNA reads TGTGCCAGCAGCTTGGCGGGGTCGGGGGGACCTAGCACAGATACGCAGTATTTT. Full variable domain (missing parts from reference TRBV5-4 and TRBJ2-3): ETGVTQSPTHLIKTRGQQVTLRCSSQSGHNTVSWYQQALGQGPQFIFQYYREEENGRGNFPPRFSGLQFPNYSSELNVNALELDDSALYLCASSLAGSGGPSTDTQYFGPGTRLTVL.

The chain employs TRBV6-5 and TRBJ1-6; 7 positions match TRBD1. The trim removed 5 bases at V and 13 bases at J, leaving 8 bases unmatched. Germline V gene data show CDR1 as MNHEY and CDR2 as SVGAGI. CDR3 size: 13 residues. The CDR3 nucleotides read TGTGCCAGCAGTGAAGACAGGGAATCTCCCCTCCACTTT. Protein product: CASSEDRESPLHF.

The CDR3 DNA reads TGTGCCAGCCTAACAGGGTTCGAGGAAGCCAAAAACATTCAGTACTTC. Its translation is CASLTGFEEAKNIQYF. The chain links TRBV6-4 to TRBJ2-4, with D tentatively TRBD1 (6 bases). CDR1 and CDR2 (germline): MRHNA, SNTAGT. The CDR3 sequence is 16 residues long. Trimming pared 8 bases from V and 0 bases from J, leaving 17 bases between.

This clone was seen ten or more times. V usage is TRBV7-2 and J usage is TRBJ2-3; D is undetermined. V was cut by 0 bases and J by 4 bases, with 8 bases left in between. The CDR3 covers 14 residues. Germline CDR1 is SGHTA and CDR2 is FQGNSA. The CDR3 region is CASSLAGSADTQYF. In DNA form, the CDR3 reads TGTGCCAGCAGCTTAGCTGGCAGTGCAGATACGCAGTATTTT.

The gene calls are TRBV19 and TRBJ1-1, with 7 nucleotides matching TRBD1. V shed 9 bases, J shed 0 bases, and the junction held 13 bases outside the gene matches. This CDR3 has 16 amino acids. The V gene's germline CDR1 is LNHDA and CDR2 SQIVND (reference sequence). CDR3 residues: CARLPGQYLLNTEAFF. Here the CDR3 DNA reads TGTGCCAGATTACCGGGACAGTACCTTTTGAACACTGAAGCTTTCTTT. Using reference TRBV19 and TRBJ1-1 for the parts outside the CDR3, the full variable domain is DGGITQSPKYLFRKEGQNVTLSCEQNLNHDAMYWYRQDPGQGLRLIYYSQIVNDFQKGDIAEGYSVSREKKESFPLTVTSAQKNPTAFYLCARLPGQYLLNTEAFFGQGTRLTVV.

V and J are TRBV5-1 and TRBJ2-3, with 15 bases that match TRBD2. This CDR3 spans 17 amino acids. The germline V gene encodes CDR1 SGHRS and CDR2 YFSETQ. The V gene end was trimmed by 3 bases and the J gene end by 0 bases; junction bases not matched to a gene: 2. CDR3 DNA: TGCGCCAGCAGCTCCGGGACTAGCGGGGGGAGCACAGATACGCAGTATTTT. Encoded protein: CASSSGTSGGSTDTQYF.

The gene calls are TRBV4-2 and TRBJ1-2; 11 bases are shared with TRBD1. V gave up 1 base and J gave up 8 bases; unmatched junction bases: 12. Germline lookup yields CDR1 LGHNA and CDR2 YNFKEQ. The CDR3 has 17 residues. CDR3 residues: CASSQGIGQGAPEGYTF. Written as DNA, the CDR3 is TGTGCCAGCAGCCAAGGTATTGGACAGGGGGCCCCGGAGGGCTACACCTTC.

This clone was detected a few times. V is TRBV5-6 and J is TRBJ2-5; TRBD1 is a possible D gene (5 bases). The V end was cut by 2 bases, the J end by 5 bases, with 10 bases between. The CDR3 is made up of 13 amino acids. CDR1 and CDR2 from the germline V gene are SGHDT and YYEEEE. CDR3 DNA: TGTGCCAGCAGCTTAGGGGCAGCGGAGACCCAGTACTTC. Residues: CASSLGAAETQYF.

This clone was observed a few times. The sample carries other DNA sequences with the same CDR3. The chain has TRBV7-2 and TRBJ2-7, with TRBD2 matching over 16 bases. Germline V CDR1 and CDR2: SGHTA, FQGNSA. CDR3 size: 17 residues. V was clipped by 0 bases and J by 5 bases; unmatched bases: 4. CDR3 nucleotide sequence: TGTGCCAGCAGCTTAGCGGGACTAGCGGGGGGGCTCGACGAGCAGTACTTC. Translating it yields CASSLAGLAGGLDEQYF.

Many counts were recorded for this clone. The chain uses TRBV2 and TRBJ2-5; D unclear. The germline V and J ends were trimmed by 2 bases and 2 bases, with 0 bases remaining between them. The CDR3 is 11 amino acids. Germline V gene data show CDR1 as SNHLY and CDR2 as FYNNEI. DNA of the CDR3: TGTGCCAGCAGTGAACAAGAGACCCAGTACTTC. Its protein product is CASSEQETQYF.

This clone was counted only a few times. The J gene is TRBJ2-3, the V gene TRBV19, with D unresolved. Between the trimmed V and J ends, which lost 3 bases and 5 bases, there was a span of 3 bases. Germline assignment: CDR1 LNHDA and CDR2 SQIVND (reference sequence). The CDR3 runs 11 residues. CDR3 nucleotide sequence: TGTGCCAGTAGTATTCTAGATACGCAGTATTTT. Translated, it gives CASSILDTQYF.

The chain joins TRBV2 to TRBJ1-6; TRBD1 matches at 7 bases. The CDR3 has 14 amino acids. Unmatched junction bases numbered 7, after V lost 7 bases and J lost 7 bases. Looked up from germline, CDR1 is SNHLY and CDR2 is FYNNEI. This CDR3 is CASTSQGKNSPLHF. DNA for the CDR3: TGTGCCAGCACTTCACAGGGGAAAAATTCACCCCTCCACTTT. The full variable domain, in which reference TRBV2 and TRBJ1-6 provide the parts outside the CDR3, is EPEVTQTPSHQVTQMGQEVILRCVPISNHLYFYWYRQILGQKVEFLVSFYNNEISEKSEIFDDQFSVERPDGSNFTLKIRSTKLEDSAMYFCASTSQGKNSPLHFGNGTRLTVT.

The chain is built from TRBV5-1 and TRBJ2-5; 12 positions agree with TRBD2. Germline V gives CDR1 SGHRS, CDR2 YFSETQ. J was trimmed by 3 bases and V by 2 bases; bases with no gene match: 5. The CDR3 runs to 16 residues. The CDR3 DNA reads TGCGCCAGCAGCTTTCGTCCTAGCGGGGGGGAAGAGACCCAGTACTTC. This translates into CASSFRPSGGEETQYF.

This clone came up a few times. CDR3 DNA sequence: TGTGCCAGCTCACTTCTACAACCACGCGGTAACTACAATGAGCAGTTCTTC. It is translated as CASSLLQPRGNYNEQFF. The chain is built from TRBV18 and TRBJ2-1; D unresolved. This CDR3 has 17 residues. The germline gives CDR1 KGHSH, CDR2 LQKENI. Between the trimmed V and J ends, which lost 4 bases and 3 bases, there was a span of 19 bases.

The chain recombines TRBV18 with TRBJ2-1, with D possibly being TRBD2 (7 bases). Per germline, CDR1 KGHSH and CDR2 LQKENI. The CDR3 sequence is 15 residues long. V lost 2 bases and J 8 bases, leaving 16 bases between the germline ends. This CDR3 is CASSPSEGGLYEQFF. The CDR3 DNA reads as TGTGCCAGCTCACCATCGGAGGGGGGGCTGTATGAGCAGTTCTTC.